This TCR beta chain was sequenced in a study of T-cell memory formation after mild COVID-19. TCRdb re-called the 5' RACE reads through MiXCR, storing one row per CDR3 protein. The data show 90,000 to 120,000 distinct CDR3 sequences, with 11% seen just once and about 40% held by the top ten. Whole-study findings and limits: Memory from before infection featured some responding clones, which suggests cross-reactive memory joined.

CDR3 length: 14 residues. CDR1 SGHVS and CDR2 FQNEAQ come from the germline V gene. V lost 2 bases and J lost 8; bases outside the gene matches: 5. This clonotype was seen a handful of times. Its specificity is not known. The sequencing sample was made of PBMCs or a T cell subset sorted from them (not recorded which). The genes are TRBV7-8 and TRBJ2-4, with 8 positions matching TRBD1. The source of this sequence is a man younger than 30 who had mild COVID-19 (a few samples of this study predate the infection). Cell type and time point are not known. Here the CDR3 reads CASSLTGGGDIQYF. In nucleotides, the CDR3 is TGTGCCAGCAGCTTAACAGGGGGAGGTGACATTCAGTACTTC.